The 24 T cell receptor beta chains listed next were all sequenced from one sample in a study of shared clonotypes between healthy human individuals (dated by TCRdb to 2019 to 2021). The method behind the library was the immunoSEQ multiplex PCR assay. The immuneACCESS repertoire file appears here via TCRdb, limited to in-frame rearrangements. These files lack a portion of the clones; in checked studies, under half of the deficit traces to unresolved V genes, and the cause of the others is not known. The sample records 300,000 to 400,000 clones, more than 60% of which are singletons. About 10% of the sample rests with the top ten. The material sequenced was memory CD4+ T cells sorted from blood. The cell subset or site label here, explained by the study, means: CD45RA-negative fraction. Receptors originate from a man younger than 45 in good health.

This clone has more than one count but fewer than ten. This chain connects TRBV10-1 to TRBJ1-1; no clear D. Germline V lookup: CDR1 WNHNN, CDR2 SYGVQD (reference sequence). Trimming pared 3 bases from V and 7 bases from J, leaving 15 bases between. The CDR3 covers 14 residues. This CDR3 reads CASSDSGPGFEAFF. The DNA for the CDR3 is TGCGCCAGCAGTGATAGCGGGCCGGGGTTTGAAGCTTTCTTT.

This clone appeared many times. The chain couples TRBV28 to TRBJ2-2; 12 bases map to TRBD2. This CDR3 contains 19 residues. V shed 3 bases and J 5 bases; nucleotides not matched to a gene: 13. Germline CDR1 is MDHEN and CDR2 is SYDVKM. This CDR3 is CASSFWAKLAGGLTGELFF. The CDR3 coding sequence is TGTGCCAGCAGTTTTTGGGCGAAACTAGCGGGAGGTCTAACCGGGGAGCTGTTTTTT.

The V gene is TRBV29-1, the J gene TRBJ1-4; D perhaps matches TRBD1 (6 bases). V lost 4 bases, J lost 5 bases, and 14 bases lay in between. The germline V gene has CDR1 SQVTM and CDR2 ANQGSEA. The CDR3 consists of 14 residues. The CDR3 DNA sequence: TGCAGCGTTGCGAGGACTGGGGGCAATGAAAAACTGTTTTTT. This translates into CSVARTGGNEKLFF. Drawing the rest from reference TRBV29-1 and TRBJ1-4, the complete variable domain is SAVISQKPSRDICQRGTSLTIQCQVDSQVTMMFWYRQQPGQSLTLIATANQGSEATYESGFVIDKFPISRPNLTFSTLTVSNMSPEDSSIYLCSVARTGGNEKLFFGSGTQLSVL.

The gene calls are TRBV29-1 and TRBJ2-5, with D perhaps matching TRBD2 (5 bases). Germline V CDR1 and CDR2: SQVTM, ANQGSEA. This CDR3 is 11 amino acids long. Trimming cost V 7 bases and J 5 bases, with 11 bases left between them. The CDR3 is CSAEGVETQYF. For the CDR3, the DNA is TGCAGCGCCGAGGGCGTCGAGACCCAGTACTTC.

The V and J genes are TRBV7-8 and TRBJ2-1; 13 bases are a match to TRBD2. Germline CDR1 and CDR2: SGHVS and FQNEAQ. V gave up 0 bases and J gave up 13 bases; unmatched junction bases: 15. The CDR3 consists of 18 residues. CDR3: CASSLAPLLAGGPLVQFF. CDR3 coding DNA: TGTGCCAGCAGCTTAGCGCCTTTACTAGCGGGAGGGCCGCTCGTCCAGTTCTTC. Full variable domain (rest looked up from reference TRBV7-8 and TRBJ2-1): GAGVSQSPRYKVAKRGQDVALRCDPISGHVSLFWYQQALGQGPEFLTYFQNEAQLDKSGLPSDRFFAERPEGSVSTLKIQRTQQEDSAVYLCASSLAPLLAGGPLVQFFGPGTRLTVL.

This sequence joins TRBV30 and TRBJ2-2, with D possibly TRBD1 on 7 matching bases. The germline V gene has CDR1 GTSNPN and CDR2 SVGIG (reference sequence). There are 16 residues in the CDR3. V lost 2 bases and J 6 bases, leaving 19 bases between the germline ends. In DNA form, the CDR3 reads TGTGCCTGGAGTCTAGGGGGGACAGCCGTCCCCGGGGAGCTGTTTTTT. It yields the protein CAWSLGGTAVPGELFF.

This clone was counted at least ten times. This sequence joins TRBV5-1 and TRBJ2-5, with 8 bases aligning to TRBD2. The V and J ends lost 5 bases and 5 bases, in that order; junction bases with no gene match: 14. The germline CDR1 and CDR2 sequences are SGHRS and YFSETQ. This CDR3 has 16 amino acids. The CDR3 nucleotides read TGCGCCAGCAGGGTAGAAGCAGCGGGAGCCAGGGAGACCCAGTACTTC. Translation gives CASRVEAAGARETQYF.

The table lists this clone with a few counts. The V call is TRBV15, the J call TRBJ2-7, with D possibly being TRBD2 (6 bases). V was clipped by 9 bases and J by 0 bases, with 12 bases between them. The CDR3 runs to 13 residues. The germline CDR1 and CDR2 sequences are LNHNV and YYDKDF (reference sequence). The CDR3 loop is CATQRASSYEQYF. CDR3 DNA sequence: TGTGCCACACAGCGGGCCAGCTCCTACGAGCAGTACTTC.

The chain recombines TRBV29-1 with TRBJ2-1; possibly TRBD2 for D (6 bases). The CDR3 loop spans 13 amino acids. Germline V CDR1 and CDR2: SQVTM, ANQGSEA. With 8 bases removed from V and 0 bases from J, the gap between germline ends came to 11 bases. The CDR3 here is CSTLANSYNEQFF. The CDR3 nucleotides read TGCAGCACTCTAGCGAACTCCTACAATGAGCAGTTCTTC.

This clone occurred once. The chain has TRBV18 and TRBJ1-2; no firm D call. V was trimmed by 3 bases and J by 7 bases, leaving 15 bases between them. Germline lookup yields CDR1 KGHSH and CDR2 LQKENI. The CDR3 spans 14 residues. This CDR3 reads CASSPGPFIGGYTF. For the CDR3, the DNA is TGTGCCAGCTCACCTGGACCGTTTATCGGTGGCTACACCTTC. Full variable domain (remainder filled in from reference TRBV18 and TRBJ1-2): NAGVMQNPRHLVRRRGQEARLRCSPMKGHSHVYWYRQLPEEGLKFMVYLQKENIIDESGMPKERFSAEFPKEGPSILRIQQVVRGDSAAYFCASSPGPFIGGYTFGSGTRLTVV.

This clone was picked up one time. The DNA for the CDR3 is TGTGCCAGCAGTGCCAGAGCGGGAAAGAACAATGAGCAGTTCTTC. Its translation: CASSARAGKNNEQFF. The gene calls are TRBV2 and TRBJ2-1, with 7 bases identical to TRBD2. Germline V gene data show CDR1 as SNHLY and CDR2 as FYNNEI. This CDR3 has 15 amino acids. The trim removed 4 bases at V and 5 bases at J, leaving 8 bases unmatched.

V and J are TRBV28 and TRBJ2-6; possible D gene TRBD1, 7 bases. CDR3 length: 19 residues. Germline V gives CDR1 MDHEN, CDR2 SYDVKM. Trimming left V 5 bases short and J 2 bases short, with 22 bases between. CDR3 protein: CASSPPGPRGVTGANVLTF. CDR3 nucleotides: TGTGCCAGCAGTCCCCCGGGACCCAGGGGGGTCACTGGGGCCAACGTCCTGACTTTC. The full variable domain, rest sourced from reference TRBV28 and TRBJ2-6, is DVKVTQSSRYLVKRTGEKVFLECVQDMDHENMFWYRQDPGLGLRLIYFSYDVKMKEKGDIPEGYSVSREKKERFSLILESASTNQTSMYLCASSPPGPRGVTGANVLTFGAGSRLTVL.

This clone was seen repeatedly, ten times or more. This chain uses TRBV30 with TRBJ2-3; 9 nucleotides agree with TRBD2. In germline, CDR1 is GTSNPN, CDR2 SVGIG (reference sequence). Losses at the gene ends were 0 bases for V and 0 bases for J; bases not matched to a gene: 4. This CDR3 is built from 16 residues. CDR3 residues: CAWSVFSGGSTDTQYF. For the CDR3, the DNA is TGTGCCTGGAGTGTCTTTAGCGGGGGCAGCACAGATACGCAGTATTTT.

Note on this clone: Other nucleotide sequences in the sample specify the same CDR3. The J gene is TRBJ2-2, the V gene TRBV6-1; 8 nucleotides line up with TRBD1. Germline values: CDR1 MNHNS, CDR2 SASEGT. V lost 2 bases, J lost 8 bases, and 13 bases stayed unmatched. The CDR3 is made up of 17 amino acids. The CDR3 sequence is CASSELRQGNVIGELFF. CDR3 nucleotides: TGTGCCAGCAGTGAACTCCGACAGGGGAATGTAATTGGGGAGCTGTTTTTT.

The V and J genes are TRBV19 and TRBJ1-5; no clear D. V lost 7 bases, J lost 0 bases, and 13 bases lay in between. Per germline, CDR1 LNHDA and CDR2 SQIVND (reference sequence). The CDR3 has 15 residues. The CDR3 DNA reads TGTGCCAGTACCACCGACCGTTCTAGCAATCAGCCCCAGCATTTT. Protein sequence: CASTTDRSSNQPQHF.

The chain carries TRBV7-2 and TRBJ1-3; the D is unclear. Germline-derived CDR1 and CDR2 are SGHTA and FQGNSA. The CDR3 is 15 amino acids. Trimming took 1 base from V and 4 from J, leaving 11 bases between them. CDR3 in amino acids: CASSLGGVRGNTIYF. The CDR3 DNA follows: TGTGCCAGCAGCTTAGGGGGAGTGCGCGGAAACACCATATATTTT. Supplemented by reference TRBV7-2 and TRBJ1-3, the full variable domain reads GAGVSQSPSNKVTEKGKDVELRCDPISGHTALYWYRQSLGQGLEFLIYFQGNSAPDKSGLPSDRFSAERTGGSVSTLTIQRTQQEDSAVYLCASSLGGVRGNTIYFGEGSWLTVV.

On this clone itself: One junction end disagrees with the germline gene, perhaps due to a read error. The rearrangement links TRBV5-6 to TRBJ1-3, with D perhaps matching TRBD1 (5 bases). The germline V gene has CDR1 SGHDT and CDR2 YYEEEE. This CDR3 spans 11 amino acids. The CDR3 sequence: CASSMGLQRDF. In nucleotides, the CDR3 is TGTGCCAGCAGTATGGGGCTTCAGAGGGATTTT. Filled out from reference TRBV5-6 and TRBJ1-3, the complete variable domain reads DAGVTQSPTHLIKTRGQQVTLRCSPKSGHDTVSWYQQALGQGPQFIFQYYEEEERQRGNFPDRFSGHQFPNYSSELNVNALLLGDSALYLCASSMGLQRDFGEGSWLTVV.

V usage is TRBV10-3 and J usage is TRBJ2-1; no firm D call. Trimming took 3 bases from V and 5 from J, leaving 8 bases between them. The CDR3 extends over 13 amino acids. Germline-derived CDR1 and CDR2 are ENHRY and SYGVKD. In nucleotides, the CDR3 is TGTGCCATCAGTGAAGTCGGAAACAATGAGCAGTTCTTC. Translated: CAISEVGNNEQFF.

This chain connects TRBV29-1 to TRBJ1-3; maybe TRBD1 (5 bases). The V end lost 4 bases, the J end lost 3 bases, and 10 bases lay between the germline ends. CDR3 length: 13 amino acids. Per germline, CDR1 SQVTM and CDR2 ANQGSEA. CDR3 residues: CSVAGNYGNTIYF. The CDR3, as DNA: TGCAGCGTTGCAGGGAACTATGGAAACACCATATATTTT.

This clone has only a few counts. The chain has TRBV5-1 and TRBJ1-1, with 7 bases aligning to TRBD1. This CDR3 has 16 residues. Germline loops: CDR1 SGHRS, CDR2 YFSETQ. The V segment lost 0 bases and the J segment 4 bases; nucleotides outside the gene matches: 9. The CDR3 nucleotides read TGCGCCAGCAGCTTGGAGACAGGGAGGATTGGCACTGAAGCTTTCTTT. Translated: CASSLETGRIGTEAFF.

V and J are TRBV6-1 and TRBJ1-2; no definite D call. From germline, CDR1 is MNHNS and CDR2 SASEGT. This CDR3 contains 12 residues. V dropped 5 bases and J dropped 9 bases, with 13 bases sitting between them. The CDR3 DNA follows: TGTGCCAGCAGTCCCCGCTCCGGAAGCTACACCTTC. Translated, it gives CASSPRSGSYTF.

This clone was detected only a few times. The chain joins TRBV27 to TRBJ2-1, with TRBD2 identical over 11 bases. V lost 6 bases and J lost 3; bases outside the gene matches: 7. The CDR3 spans 16 residues. In germline, CDR1 is MNHEY, CDR2 SMNVEV (reference sequence). As DNA, the CDR3 is TGTGCCAGCAGCCCTCCTGGACTAGCGGGCTACAATGAGCAGTTCTTC. As protein: CASSPPGLAGYNEQFF.

The table lists this clone with a few counts. The chain recombines TRBV9 with TRBJ2-5, with a tentative D call TRBD1 (5 bases). This CDR3 comprises 14 residues. V gave up 4 bases and J gave up 5 bases, with 15 bases separating them. Germline CDR1 and CDR2: SGDLS and YYNGEE. The CDR3: CASSPYIHRETQYF. Written as DNA, the CDR3 is TGTGCCAGCAGCCCATACATCCACAGGGAGACCCAGTACTTC.

This chain uses TRBV5-1 with TRBJ2-2; D is perhaps TRBD1 (5 bases). The V end was cut by 3 bases, the J end by 3 bases, with 9 bases between. The CDR3 covers 14 residues. CDR1 is SGHRS and CDR2 is YFSETQ in the germline V gene. The CDR3 DNA sequence: TGCGCCAGCAGCTCAGGGCTCGACACCGGGGAGCTGTTTTTT. It encodes CASSSGLDTGELFF.